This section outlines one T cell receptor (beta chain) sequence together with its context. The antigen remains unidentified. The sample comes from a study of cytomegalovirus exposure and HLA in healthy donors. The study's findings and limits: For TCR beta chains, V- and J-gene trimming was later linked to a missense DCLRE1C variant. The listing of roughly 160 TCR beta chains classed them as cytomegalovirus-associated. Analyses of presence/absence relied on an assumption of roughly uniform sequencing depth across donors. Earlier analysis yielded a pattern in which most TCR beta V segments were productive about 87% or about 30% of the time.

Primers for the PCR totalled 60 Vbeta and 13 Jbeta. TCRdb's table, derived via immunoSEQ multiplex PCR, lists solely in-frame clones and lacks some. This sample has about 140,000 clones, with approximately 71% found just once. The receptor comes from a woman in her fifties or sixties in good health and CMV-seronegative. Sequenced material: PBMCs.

This chain's CDR3 is CASSVPQGTDTQYF. The CDR3 nucleotides are TGTGCCAGCAGTGTGCCACAGGGCACAGATACGCAGTATTTT. The J gene is TRBJ2-3, the V gene TRBV28; maybe TRBD1 (5 bases). CDR3 length: 14 residues. Between the trimmed V and J ends, which lost 5 bases and 1 base, there was a span of 10 bases. Looked up from germline, CDR1 is MDHEN and CDR2 is SYDVKM.